This entry is about one T cell receptor beta chain. Its antigen is unknown. The trim removed 7 bases at V and 7 bases at J, leaving 11 bases unmatched. The CDR3 has 15 amino acids. Per germline, CDR1 SEHNR and CDR2 FQNEAQ (reference sequence). The sample originates from a study of beta chain features in type 1 diabetes. Overall study findings and caveats: Sampled from patients, naive, central memory and Treg TCRB repertoires appeared more similar than those sampled from healthy donors. There was a moderate but significant shortening of TCRB CDR3s in all four CD4+ subsets of Type 1 diabetes patients. VDJ junctions sequenced from type 1 diabetes patients showed fewer insertions and more deletions. High TCR expression in some cells could lead to their over-representation in cDNA sequencing. Equally in patients and controls, PCR might preferentially amplify shorter templates.

What was sequenced were expressed TCRB transcripts, since all of the isolated RNA had been reverse transcribed. The protocol was immunoSEQ multiplex PCR, while the TCRdb copy is restricted to in-frame clones and leaves out a portion. The sample records hundreds of thousands of clones, around 15% being singletons. This sequence was found in a man between 18 and 29 years old with type 1 diabetes. The chain employs TRBV7-9 and TRBJ2-1; 9 bases agree with TRBD2. Source material: naive CD4+ T cells from blood. CDR3 loop: CASTPPGGGANEQFF. CDR3 DNA sequence: TGTGCCAGCACCCCCCCTGGCGGGGGGGCTAATGAGCAGTTCTTC.